Presented here are 31 T cell receptor beta chains from one specimen sequenced in a study of identifying expanded T cells in peripheral blood. The assay was immunoSEQ multiplex PCR, and TCRdb's table has in-frame clones only and misses some. The repertoire holds about 86,000 clones, with roughly 90% as singletons. Specimen: blood. These receptors all come from a person aged 18-70 years in good health.

V is TRBV29-1 and J is TRBJ1-2; D unclear. Trimming left V 5 bases short and J 5 bases short, with 9 bases between. CDR1 SQVTM and CDR2 ANQGSEA come from the germline V gene. CDR3 length: 11 amino acids. CDR3 residues: CSVPESYGYTF. The CDR3 nucleotides read TGCAGCGTTCCAGAGTCATATGGCTACACCTTC.

This chain joins TRBV5-4 and TRBJ2-7, with D uncertain. V lost 2 bases and J lost 6, with 9 bases in between. The CDR3 is 12 amino acids. The germline CDR1 and CDR2 sequences are SGHNT and YYREEE (reference sequence). CDR3: CASSLGPLEQYF. CDR3 in DNA: TGTGCCAGCAGCTTAGGACCCCTCGAGCAGTACTTC.

The chain joins TRBV9 to TRBJ1-2; D is ambiguous. The CDR3 consists of 14 residues. Deletions cut 4 bases from V and 1 base from J, with 11 bases between. Germline V gene data show CDR1 as SGDLS and CDR2 as YYNGEE. Here the CDR3 DNA reads TGTGCCAGCAGCCCGAGTACACTTAACTATGGCTACACCTTC. Protein: CASSPSTLNYGYTF.

This chain links TRBV11-2 with TRBJ2-7; D is undetermined. The CDR3 extends over 12 amino acids. The ends were cut back, 1 base at V and 7 bases at J, with 8 bases in the middle. CDR1 and CDR2 from the germline V gene are SGHAT and FQNNGV. This CDR3 is CASSLVVVEQYF. CDR3 sequence (DNA): TGTGCCAGCAGCTTAGTGGTAGTAGAGCAGTACTTC.

This clone was seen just once. The chain is built from TRBV5-4 and TRBJ2-5, with D maybe TRBD2 (5 bases). CDR1 is SGHNT and CDR2 is YYREEE in the germline V gene (reference sequence). Trimming shortened V by 0 bases and J by 2 bases, and 5 bases separated the two germline ends. This CDR3 is built from 13 residues. The CDR3 DNA is TGTGCCAGCAGCTTGGGAGGGCAAGAGACCCAGTACTTC. Translating gives CASSLGGQETQYF.

This chain links TRBV4-1 with TRBJ1-6, with D hard to call. The CDR3 runs to 16 residues. Germline V CDR1 and CDR2: MGHRA, YSYEKL. The V gene lost 3 bases and the J gene lost 7 bases, with 16 bases spanning the gap. Here the CDR3 reads CASSQTTSRGNSPLHF. Here the CDR3 DNA reads TGCGCCAGCAGCCAGACTACCAGCCGGGGAAATTCACCCCTCCACTTT.

The genes are TRBV7-8 and TRBJ1-1; 7 nucleotides match TRBD1. The CDR3 is 15 amino acids. Germline assignment: CDR1 SGHVS and CDR2 FQNEAQ. V dropped 5 bases and J dropped 7; count of bases not matched to a gene: 13. CDR3 coding DNA: TGTGCCAGCAGCGCACACCTTGGGACAGACATTGAAGCTTTCTTT. Translating it yields CASSAHLGTDIEAFF.

V usage is TRBV19 and J usage is TRBJ2-1, with D tentatively TRBD2 (5 bases). V lost 3 bases and J 3 bases, leaving 6 bases between the germline ends. The CDR3 runs 13 residues. Germline V gene lookup returns CDR1 LNHDA and CDR2 SQIVND (reference sequence). CDR3 in amino acids: CASSIRGYNEQFF. The CDR3 region has the DNA TGTGCCAGTAGTATTCGGGGCTACAATGAGCAGTTCTTC.

The rearrangement uses TRBV4-1 and TRBJ1-5; the D is unclear. CDR1 MGHRA and CDR2 YSYEKL come from the germline V gene. The CDR3 totals 16 residues. Deletions cut 0 bases from V and 2 bases from J, with 11 bases between. The CDR3 is CASSQDGLVGNQPQHF. The CDR3, as DNA: TGCGCCAGCAGCCAAGATGGACTAGTGGGCAATCAGCCCCAGCATTTT.

The gene calls are TRBV11-2 and TRBJ1-1; TRBD1 agrees at 8 bases. The trim removed 2 bases at V and 11 bases at J, leaving 7 bases unmatched. Germline values: CDR1 SGHAT, CDR2 FQNNGV. This CDR3 is 13 amino acids long. As DNA, the CDR3 is TGTGCCAGCAGCTTATTCGACAGGGGACATGCTTTCTTT. It codes for CASSLFDRGHAFF.

The chain is built from TRBV7-3 and TRBJ1-1; D unresolved. V was cut by 0 bases and J by 1 base, with 9 bases left in between. This CDR3 is built from 15 residues. CDR1 SGHTA and CDR2 FQGTGA come from the germline V gene. This CDR3 reads CASSLTFLENTEAFF. Here the CDR3 DNA reads TGTGCCAGCAGCTTAACGTTTTTAGAGAACACTGAAGCTTTCTTT. The variable domain in full, completed from reference TRBV7-3 and TRBJ1-1, reads GAGVSQTPSNKVTEKGKYVELRCDPISGHTALYWYRQSLGQGPEFLIYFQGTGAADDSGLPNDRFFAVRPEGSVSTLKIQRTERGDSAVYLCASSLTFLENTEAFFGQGTRLTVV.

The chain carries TRBV7-6 and TRBJ1-5, with D unresolved. Germline CDR1 is SGHVS and CDR2 is FNYEAQ. V was cut by 5 bases and J by 1 base, with 12 bases left in between. This CDR3 is 15 amino acids long. The CDR3 sequence: CASSATLESNQPQHF. The DNA of the CDR3 is TGTGCCAGCAGCGCCACCCTGGAAAGCAATCAGCCCCAGCATTTT. The full variable domain, completed using reference TRBV7-6 and TRBJ1-5, is GAGVSQSPRYKVTKRGQDVALRCDPISGHVSLYWYRQALGQGPEFLTYFNYEAQQDKSGLPNDRFSAERPEGSISTLTIQRTEQRDSAMYRCASSATLESNQPQHFGDGTRLSIL.

This chain connects TRBV2 to TRBJ2-3; TRBD1 agrees at 7 bases. CDR1 and CDR2 from the germline V gene are SNHLY and FYNNEI. This CDR3 is 15 amino acids long. V gave up 8 bases and J gave up 2 bases; unmatched junction bases: 10. CDR3 region: CASLRGQTFTDTQYF. The CDR3 bases are TGTGCCAGCTTGAGGGGACAGACCTTCACAGATACGCAGTATTTT.

The chain joins TRBV13 to TRBJ2-7; D may correspond to TRBD1 or TRBD2 (5 bases each). The germline V and J ends were trimmed by 5 bases and 1 base, with 18 bases remaining between them. The length of the CDR3 is 16 residues. Germline loops: CDR1 PRHDT, CDR2 FYEKMQ (reference sequence). This CDR3 reads CASSATIEGRSYEQYF. CDR3 in DNA: TGTGCCAGCAGCGCTACAATAGAGGGACGGTCCTACGAGCAGTACTTC.

V gene TRBV6-5 combines with J gene TRBJ1-4; D unresolved. The germline gives CDR1 MNHEY, CDR2 SVGAGI. V was shortened by 2 bases and J by 8 bases, with 12 bases between the two germline ends. The CDR3 consists of 14 residues. CDR3 in amino acids: CASSYGREGEKLFF. For the CDR3, the DNA is TGTGCCAGCAGTTACGGGAGGGAGGGAGAAAAACTGTTTTTT.

V usage is TRBV5-1 and J usage is TRBJ2-5; TRBD2 agrees at 9 bases. Germline-derived CDR1 and CDR2 are SGHRS and YFSETQ. The CDR3 is made up of 14 amino acids. The ends lost 7 bases at V and 1 base at J; junction bases unmatched: 5. In nucleotides, the CDR3 is TGCGCCAGCCGGCGGCGGGAGGGCCAAGAGACCCAGTACTTC. Protein sequence: CASRRREGQETQYF.

This chain links TRBV18 with TRBJ1-1; D call uncertain. Trimming removed 3 bases at V and 1 base at J, with 12 bases between. The germline CDR1 and CDR2 sequences are KGHSH and LQKENI. This CDR3 is built from 15 residues. CDR3 in DNA: TGTGCCAGCTCACCGGAAGCGCGGCAGAACACTGAAGCTTTCTTT. Protein sequence: CASSPEARQNTEAFF. The complete variable domain, with remaining parts taken from reference TRBV18 and TRBJ1-1, reads NAGVMQNPRHLVRRRGQEARLRCSPMKGHSHVYWYRQLPEEGLKFMVYLQKENIIDESGMPKERFSAEFPKEGPSILRIQQVVRGDSAAYFCASSPEARQNTEAFFGQGTRLTVV.

The chain has TRBV27 and TRBJ2-7, with 7 bases that match TRBD2. The junction had 10 bases not matched to a gene; V was cut back by 5 bases and J by 3 bases. The CDR3 spans 15 residues. Germline-derived CDR1 and CDR2 are MNHEY and SMNVEV (reference sequence). The CDR3 region is CASSPKAGDYYEQYF. CDR3 coding DNA: TGTGCCAGCAGTCCGAAGGCGGGGGACTACTACGAGCAGTACTTC.

The chain employs TRBV11-2 and TRBJ2-7; D assignment may be TRBD1 or TRBD2 (5 bases each). Germline V CDR1 and CDR2: SGHAT, FQNNGV. This CDR3 is 15 amino acids long. V lost 4 bases to trimming and J lost 3 bases, with 16 bases between them. The CDR3 DNA follows: TGTGCCAGCAGCTCGACAGTTGGGAGTCTCTACGAGCAGTACTTC. This translates into CASSSTVGSLYEQYF.

The J gene is TRBJ1-1, the V gene TRBV5-6, with D unclear. CDR3 length: 13 residues. CDR1 and CDR2 from the germline V gene are SGHDT and YYEEEE. The ends were cut back, 1 base at V and 7 bases at J, with 11 bases in the middle. The CDR3 spells CASSLWGNFEAFF. CDR3 in DNA: TGTGCCAGCAGCTTGTGGGGAAACTTTGAAGCTTTCTTT.

This clone was counted a few times. The genes are TRBV29-1 and TRBJ1-1; D might be TRBD1 (6 bases). The germline V gene has CDR1 SQVTM and CDR2 ANQGSEA. The CDR3 consists of 12 residues. Trimming stripped 5 bases from V and 10 bases from J, with 17 bases between. CDR3 amino acids: CSVSQGLEGAFF. The DNA for the CDR3 is TGCAGCGTTTCGCAGGGGCTGGAAGGAGCTTTCTTT. Combining the CDR3 with reference TRBV29-1 and TRBJ1-1 gives the whole variable domain SAVISQKPSRDICQRGTSLTIQCQVDSQVTMMFWYRQQPGQSLTLIATANQGSEATYESGFVIDKFPISRPNLTFSTLTVSNMSPEDSSIYLCSVSQGLEGAFFGQGTRLTVV.

The chain has TRBV28 and TRBJ1-5; a possible D gene is TRBD1 (5 bases). Germline CDR1 MDHEN, CDR2 SYDVKM. The CDR3 extends over 14 amino acids. V was clipped by 5 bases and J by 6 bases, with 14 bases between them. For the CDR3, the DNA is TGTGCCAGCAGTCGGCACACGGGGGGTCAGCCCCAGCATTTT. As protein: CASSRHTGGQPQHF.

V and J are TRBV10-3 and TRBJ1-3; 9 bases align to TRBD1. The trim removed 10 bases at V and 4 bases at J, leaving 17 bases unmatched. Germline values: CDR1 ENHRY, CDR2 SYGVKD. The CDR3 runs 17 residues. The DNA of the CDR3 is TGTGCCACCTTATTTAAACCGGGACAGGGAACAGGAAACACCATATATTTT. As protein: CATLFKPGQGTGNTIYF.

The chain has TRBV29-1 and TRBJ2-1; D call uncertain. Germline V gene lookup returns CDR1 SQVTM and CDR2 ANQGSEA. The CDR3 is made up of 13 amino acids. V gave up 7 bases and J gave up 9 bases, with 19 bases separating them. CDR3 residues: CSAGLTGSGEQFF. DNA for the CDR3: TGCAGCGCCGGGTTGACTGGCTCAGGTGAGCAGTTCTTC.

This sequence joins TRBV5-1 and TRBJ2-5; 9 bases fit TRBD2. This CDR3 spans 15 amino acids. The V segment lost 0 bases and the J segment 2 bases; nucleotides outside the gene matches: 2. The germline V gene encodes CDR1 SGHRS and CDR2 YFSETQ. The CDR3, as DNA: TGCGCCAGCAGCTTGGCGCGGGGGGGGCAAGAGACCCAGTACTTC. Translating gives CASSLARGGQETQYF.

V usage is TRBV6-5 and J usage is TRBJ1-2, with 11 bases matching TRBD1. The CDR3 sequence is 14 residues long. With V trimmed by 6 bases and J by 3 bases, 3 bases remained unmatched. The germline V gene encodes CDR1 MNHEY and CDR2 SVGAGI. Here the CDR3 reads CASRGQGGHYGYTF. The CDR3 nucleotides read TGTGCCAGCAGGGGACAGGGGGGCCACTATGGCTACACCTTC.

The chain employs TRBV10-1 and TRBJ1-5, with no clear D. The CDR3 has 13 amino acids. Germline V gene lookup returns CDR1 WNHNN and CDR2 SYGVQD (reference sequence). V lost 2 bases and J 6 bases, leaving 8 bases between the germline ends. In DNA, the CDR3 is TGCGCCAGCAGTGAGCGATTGGGTCAGCCCCAGCATTTT. Translated, it gives CASSERLGQPQHF.

The V gene is TRBV7-2, the J gene TRBJ1-2; D is undetermined. The length of the CDR3 is 13 residues. Germline V gene data show CDR1 as SGHTA and CDR2 as FQGNSA. Trimming shortened V by 2 bases and J by 5 bases, and 9 bases separated the two germline ends. CDR3 nucleotides: TGTGCCAGCAGCTTAACGACGGCTTATGGCTACACCTTC. Protein product: CASSLTTAYGYTF.

The chain joins TRBV18 to TRBJ2-1; 15 positions match TRBD2. Germline-derived CDR1 and CDR2 are KGHSH and LQKENI. The V and J ends lost 5 bases and 9 bases, in that order; junction bases with no gene match: 5. The CDR3 extends over 15 amino acids. The CDR3 is CASSTPGLAGGEQFF. CDR3 DNA: TGTGCCAGCTCAACGCCGGGACTAGCGGGAGGTGAGCAGTTCTTC.

This chain joins TRBV7-3 and TRBJ1-1; TRBD1 might be the D (5 bases). CDR1 is SGHTA and CDR2 is FQGTGA in the germline V gene. The CDR3 covers 14 residues. Trimming pared 6 bases from V and 1 base from J, leaving 12 bases between. Here the CDR3 DNA reads TGTGCCAGCAGGCCGACAGCCGCGAACACTGAAGCTTTCTTT. Translated, it gives CASRPTAANTEAFF. Looking up the rest from reference TRBV7-3 and TRBJ1-1 gives the full variable domain: GAGVSQTPSNKVTEKGKYVELRCDPISGHTALYWYRQSLGQGPEFLIYFQGTGAADDSGLPNDRFFAVRPEGSVSTLKIQRTERGDSAVYLCASRPTAANTEAFFGQGTRLTVV.

The gene calls are TRBV6-5 and TRBJ1-1, with TRBD1 identical over 7 bases. This CDR3 is 15 amino acids long. CDR1 is MNHEY, CDR2 SVGAGI, per germline. The J segment lost 2 bases and the V segment lost 6 bases, leaving 9 bases of the junction unmatched. CDR3: CASRQGGGFNTEAFF. The DNA of the CDR3 is TGTGCCAGCAGACAAGGGGGCGGTTTCAACACTGAAGCTTTCTTT.